Listed below are T cell receptor beta chains from one sample, sequenced in a study of CD8+CD57+ T cells in acquired aplastic anemia. Each CDR3 protein gets one entry after TCRdb re-called the reads with MiXCR. The sample holds around 200,000 distinct CDR3 sequences, about half seen once. The source material was sorted CD4+, CD8+, or CD8+CD57+ T cells (not recorded which) from PBMCs. Receptor source: a human donor with aplastic anemia. Each CDR3 is given with its conserved first and last residue. D genes are given only for firm matches. Part of the rows lack a size; the others show once, few, many or a class for expanded clones.

J gene	V gene	clone size	D gene	CDR3 DNA	CDR3 protein
TRBJ2-7	TRBV7-9	many	TRBD1	TGTGCCAGCAGCAAGACAGGGAAATTCTCCTACGAGCAGTACTTC	CASSKTGKFSYEQYF
TRBJ1-5	TRBV29-1	.	TRBD1	TGCAGCGTTGGGACAGGGTTAAATCAGCCCCAGCATTTT	CSVGTGLNQPQHF
TRBJ2-1	TRBV4-2	.	.	TGTGCCAGCACCCAATACACATATCCCTACAATGAGCAGTTCTTC	CASTQYTYPYNEQFF
TRBJ1-1	TRBV3-1	many	.	TGTGCCAGCAGCCAAGAGGCAGTGAACACTGAAGCTTTCTTT	CASSQEAVNTEAFF
TRBJ2-7	TRBV10-1	.	TRBD2	TGCGCCAACCTCCCTCTAGCGGGAGTTGGAGAGCAGTACTTC	CANLPLAGVGEQYF
TRBJ2-7	TRBV7-9	.	.	TGTGCCAGCAGCTTAGTTGGAAGCACCTACGAGCAGTACTTC	CASSLVGSTYEQYF
TRBJ1-2	TRBV2	few	.	TGTGCCAGCAGTGCCGATATGGGCTATGGCTACACCTTC	CASSADMGYGYTF
TRBJ1-5	TRBV6-5	many	.	TGTGCCAGCAGTTCCCAGGGTGTGGCACAGCCCCAGCATTTT	CASSSQGVAQPQHF
TRBJ1-2	TRBV24-1	few	.	TGTGCCACCAGTGACGGGCAGGGACCTCACTATGGCTACACCTTC	CATSDGQGPHYGYTF
TRBJ2-3	TRBV6-1	many	.	TGTGCCAGCAGCCCCCCGAGGGACACAGATACGCAGTATTTT	CASSPPRDTDTQYF
TRBJ2-1	TRBV2	.	TRBD2	TGTGCCAGCAGTTATAGCGGGGACGTATACAATGAGCAGTTCTTC	CASSYSGDVYNEQFF
TRBJ2-2	TRBV9	many	.	TGTGCCAGCAGCGAGTCCATTTCGAACACCGGGGAGCTGTTTTTT	CASSESISNTGELFF
TRBJ2-7	TRBV19	.	.	TGTGCCAGTAATCGACAGGGGAGGGCCTACGAGCAGTACTTC	CASNRQGRAYEQYF
TRBJ2-7	TRBV7-2	.	.	TGTGCCACCCACCAACTAGGCTTAGTCGACGAGCAGTACTTC	CATHQLGLVDEQYF
TRBJ2-1	TRBV2	many	TRBD2	TGTGCCAGCAGTGTACTAGCGGGGGGACACAATGAGCAGTTCTTC	CASSVLAGGHNEQFF
TRBJ1-5	TRBV19	many	.	TGTGCCAGTAGTATTAAGGAGGGAAGTGGTCAGCCCCAGCATTTT	CASSIKEGSGQPQHF
TRBJ1-6	TRBV20-1	few	.	TGCAGTGCTAGAGATACGGGTAATTCGCCCCTCCACTTT	CSARDTGNSPLHF
TRBJ1-5	TRBV7-9	.	TRBD1	TGTGCCAGCAGCGTACAGGGGCTGGGGAATCAGCCCCAGCATTTT	CASSVQGLGNQPQHF
TRBJ1-3	TRBV6-5	.	.	TGTGCCAGCAGTTACCCAGGGGACGGAAACACCATACATTTT	CASSYPGDGNTIHF
TRBJ2-1	TRBV7-9	many	.	TGTGCCAGCAGCCCAGGCGGGACAGTATACAATGAGCAGTTCTTC	CASSPGGTVYNEQFF
TRBJ2-3	TRBV29-1	few	TRBD2	TGCAGCGTTAGACTAGCGGGTTCTTCTAGCACAGATACGCAGTATTTT	CSVRLAGSSSTDTQYF
TRBJ1-5	TRBV19	.	.	TGTGCCAGTAGCATTTTGGTTGGTCAGCCCCAGCATTTT	CASSILVGQPQHF
TRBJ1-2	TRBV4-1	many	.	TGCGCCAGCAGCCAAGATACCAGGGGCTATCACTATGGCTACACCTTC	CASSQDTRGYHYGYTF
TRBJ1-2	TRBV4-2	.	TRBD1	TGTGCCAGCAGCCAAGATACGGGACAGAGCTATGGCTACACCTTC	CASSQDTGQSYGYTF
TRBJ1-3	TRBV7-2	many	.	TGTGCCAGCAGCTTCAGGGGTACTGGAAACACCATATATTTT	CASSFRGTGNTIYF
TRBJ2-1	TRBV5-1	many	.	TGCGCCAGCAGCCCGGCGCCACCAAACAATGAGCAGTTCTTC	CASSPAPPNNEQFF
TRBJ2-3	TRBV10-3	.	.	TGTGCCATCAGTGGACGCCCGGGGACCGGAGATACGCAGTATTTT	CAISGRPGTGDTQYF
TRBJ2-7	TRBV7-9	.	.	TGTGCCAGCAGCTTAGCCGATTACGAGCAGTACTTC	CASSLADYEQYF
TRBJ2-7	TRBV10-3	many	.	TGTGCCATCAGTGAGGGTGCAAGCTCCTACGAGCAGTACTTC	CAISEGASSYEQYF
TRBJ2-7	TRBV13	.	.	TGTGCCAGCAGCTCCCGAGTGGGTGGGTTCGGCGAGCAGTACTTC	CASSSRVGGFGEQYF
TRBJ2-7	TRBV6-1	many	TRBD1	TGTGCCAGCAGCATACTCAGGGGGAGCTCCTACGAGCAGTACTTC	CASSILRGSSYEQYF
TRBJ2-5	TRBV7-2	.	.	TGTGCCAGCAGCTCCCCATCGGGGGGCCGTGAGACCCAGTACTTC	CASSSPSGGRETQYF
TRBJ2-3	TRBV5-1	.	.	TGCGCCAGCAGCTTGGAAGGGATAACAAGCACAGATACGCAGTATTTT	CASSLEGITSTDTQYF
TRBJ2-1	TRBV3-1	many	.	TGTGCCAGCAGCCTCGGGACTTACAATGAGCAGTTCTTC	CASSLGTYNEQFF
TRBJ2-7	TRBV24-1	many	TRBD2	TGTGCCACCAGTGATTCGGGAGGGGCCCGGGAGCAGTACTTC	CATSDSGGAREQYF
TRBJ1-6	TRBV20-1	.	TRBD1	TGCAGTGCTAGACTCGGGACAGGGACTAATTCACCCCTCCACTTT	CSARLGTGTNSPLHF
TRBJ1-2	TRBV19	.	.	TGTGCCAGTAGGGTGGGTCAGGGCGACTATGGCTACACCTTC	CASRVGQGDYGYTF
TRBJ1-5	TRBV10-3	.	.	TGTGCCATCAGTGCTAGACTGGGTAGCAATCAGCCCCAGCATTTT	CAISARLGSNQPQHF
TRBJ2-5	TRBV10-3	.	.	TGTGCCACCCAAGACACTCAAGAGACCCAGTACTTC	CATQDTQETQYF
TRBJ2-3	TRBV20-1	many	.	TGCAGTGCCATAGCGAACGGGGGTAGCACAGATACGCAGTATTTT	CSAIANGGSTDTQYF
TRBJ2-7	TRBV5-1	.	TRBD1	TGCGCCAGTGGGACAGAACCGTACGAGCAGTACTTC	CASGTEPYEQYF
TRBJ1-1	TRBV5-6	many	TRBD1	TGTGCCAGCAGTGTGACAGGGCTTAAGAACACTGAAGCTTTCTTT	CASSVTGLKNTEAFF
TRBJ1-4	TRBV2	.	.	TGCGCCAGCAGCTTGGACACAACTAATGAAAAACTGTTTTTT	CASSLDTTNEKLFF
TRBJ2-3	TRBV9	many	.	TGTGCCAGCAGCGTAGGGGTAGCGGCCACAGATACGCAGTATTTT	CASSVGVAATDTQYF
TRBJ2-2	TRBV19	many	.	TGTGCCAGTAGTATGGGTGGCAAGGGGACCGGGGAGCTGTTTTTT	CASSMGGKGTGELFF
TRBJ2-1	TRBV4-1	many	.	TGCGCCAGCAGCCAAGAGGGCAGGGGAATGACCAATGAGCAGTTCTTC	CASSQEGRGMTNEQFF
TRBJ2-5	TRBV4-1	many	TRBD1	TGCGCCAGCAGCCGGGACAGGGAGGAAGAGACCCAGTACTTC	CASSRDREEETQYF